This T cell receptor (beta chain) is from a study of brain metastases from non-small cell lung cancer. Study findings and constraints: T-cell clones appeared expanded in 64% of brain metastases relative to matched primary tumors. TCR repertoires overlapped largely between brain metastases and matched primaries.

On this clone itself: Antigen unknown.

The J segment lost 1 base and the V segment lost 4 bases, leaving 6 bases of the junction unmatched. Germline V gene data show CDR1 as SGHDT and CDR2 as YYEEEE. The CDR3 has 15 residues. The repertoire was sequenced with immunoSEQ multiplex PCR; TCRdb's copy has only in-frame clones and lacks some. Of about 6,000 clones detected, approximately 80% appear once; the ten largest clones hold under 8%. The clonotype comes from a donor over 35 with non-small cell lung cancer. This rearrangement joins TRBV5-6 to TRBJ1-1; TRBD1 agrees at 8 bases. Sequencing input: primary lung tumor tissue. The CDR3, as DNA: TGTGCCAGCAGCGTTGGACAGGGTAGGAACACTGAAGCTTTCTTT. Translating gives CASSVGQGRNTEAFF.